This TCR beta chain was documented in a study of blood T cell repertoires in COVID-19 (dated by TCRdb to the early 2020s). With regard to the full study: Collaborator samples came from the United States, Italy and Spain and covered acute and convalescent phases of COVID-19. The repertoires were released in a freely available public database intended as a resource for research on the immune response to SARS-CoV-2. Where available, HLA class I and class II types were obtained from metadata supplied by the sample provider rather than from assay-based typing. Samples were obtained from the ongoing ImmuneRACE study (first 160 participants) and from over 1,000 subjects provided by 6 global collaborators. A de-identified subject ID, COVID-19 status, age in years and sex were almost always included in the sample metadata. The prospective study material was composed of cDNA or gDNA derived from T cells, B-cell-depleted T cells, or PBMCs. The dataset comprised deeply sampled blood TCRbeta repertoires from subjects exposed to, actively infected with, or recovered from COVID-19.

Each collaborating institution followed its own protocols to collect whole blood in K2EDTA tubes. Collaborator samples were shipped for TCRbeta analysis as frozen whole blood, isolated PBMCs, or DNA extracted from either sample type. The CDR3 measures 15 amino acids from cysteine to phenylalanine. CDR3 DNA is the only sequence kept; it has 45 bases, read in frame from the first base. CDR1 and CDR2, per the germline V gene, are SGHTA and FQGNSA. Trimming removed 2 bases from V and 4 bases from J; the gene matches leave 3 bases unexplained. As regards this clone: Its antigen is not yet known. No base-level quality is on record; no much larger clone is a single base apart.

Broad study findings and their caveats: The amount of clinical and demographic metadata varied by source and participant and was provided uncurated.

TCRbeta CDR3 regions were amplified from genomic DNA by means of the immunoSEQ Assay, a bias-controlled multiplex PCR. Turning to the authors' computational methods: Within the assay, amplification of reference gene primers was used to estimate how many nucleated cells each sample contained. Sequence reads were collapsed and filtered to measure the absolute abundance of every unique TCRbeta CDR3 rearrangement. Productive Simpson clonality was computed per sample as the square root of Simpson's diversity index over productive rearrangements. TCRdb mirrors the immuneACCESS table, restricted to in-frame sequences. Some clones are absent from its copies; in checked studies, under half trace to an unresolved V gene, and the reason for the others is unknown. The DNA was the basis for D and trimming; V, J and clone size are from that table. The sample yields tens of thousands of clones; over 70% were counted once. The top ten clones comprise around 9.4% of the sample.

Material: peripheral blood. The V gene is TRBV7-2 and the J gene is TRBJ2-3, and TRBD2 aligns with 10 junction nucleotides. The receptor comes from a human donor in a cohort sampled during active COVID-19. The nucleotides are TGTGCCAGCAGCTTACAAGCGGGGGGGGCAGATACGCAGTATTTT. Its translation is CASSLQAGGADTQYF.